This T cell receptor (beta chain) came from a study of control samples from healthy donors and cancer patients. TCRdb keeps only in-frame clones here, not all; method: immunoSEQ multiplex PCR. Of 100,000 to 150,000 clones listed, approximately 90% are singletons. In its sample, this clone was seen once. Germline CDR1 reads MNHEY; CDR2 reads SVGEGT. The CDR3 is 15 residues long. The V and J ends lost 2 bases and 4 bases, in that order; junction bases with no gene match: 4. The TCR sequence derives from a man aged 18 to 30 in good health. The material sequenced was blood. The V and J genes are TRBV6-2 or TRBV6-3 and TRBJ1-1; TRBD1 matches 10 bases. The CDR3 reads CASSYPGQGSTEAFF. As DNA, the CDR3 is TGTGCCAGCAGTTACCCGGGACAGGGGAGCACTGAAGCTTTCTTT.